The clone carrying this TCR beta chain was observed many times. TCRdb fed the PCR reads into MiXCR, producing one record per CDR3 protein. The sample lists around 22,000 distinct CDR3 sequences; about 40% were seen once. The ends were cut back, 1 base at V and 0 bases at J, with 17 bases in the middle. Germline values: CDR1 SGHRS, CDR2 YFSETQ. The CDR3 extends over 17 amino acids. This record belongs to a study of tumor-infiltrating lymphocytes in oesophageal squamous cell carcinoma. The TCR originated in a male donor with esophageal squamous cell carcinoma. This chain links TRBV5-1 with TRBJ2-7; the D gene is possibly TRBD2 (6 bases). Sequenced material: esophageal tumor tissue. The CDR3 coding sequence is TGCGCCAGCAGCTTGAATTCGGCGGGGACGAGCTCCTACGAGCAGTACTTC. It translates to CASSLNSAGTSSYEQYF.